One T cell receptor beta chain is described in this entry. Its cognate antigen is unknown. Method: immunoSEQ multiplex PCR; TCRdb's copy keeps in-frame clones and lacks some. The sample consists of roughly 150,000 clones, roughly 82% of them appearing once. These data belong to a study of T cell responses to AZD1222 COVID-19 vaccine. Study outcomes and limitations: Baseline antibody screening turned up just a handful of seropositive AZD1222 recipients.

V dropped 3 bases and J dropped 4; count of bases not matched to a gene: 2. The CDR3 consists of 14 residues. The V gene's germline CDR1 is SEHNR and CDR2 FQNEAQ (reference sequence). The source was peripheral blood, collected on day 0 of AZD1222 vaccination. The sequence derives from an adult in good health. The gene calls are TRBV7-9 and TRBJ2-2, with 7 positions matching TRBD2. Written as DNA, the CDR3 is TGTGCCAGCAGCTTCGGCGGGGGCACCGGGGAGCTGTTTTTT. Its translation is CASSFGGGTGELFF.